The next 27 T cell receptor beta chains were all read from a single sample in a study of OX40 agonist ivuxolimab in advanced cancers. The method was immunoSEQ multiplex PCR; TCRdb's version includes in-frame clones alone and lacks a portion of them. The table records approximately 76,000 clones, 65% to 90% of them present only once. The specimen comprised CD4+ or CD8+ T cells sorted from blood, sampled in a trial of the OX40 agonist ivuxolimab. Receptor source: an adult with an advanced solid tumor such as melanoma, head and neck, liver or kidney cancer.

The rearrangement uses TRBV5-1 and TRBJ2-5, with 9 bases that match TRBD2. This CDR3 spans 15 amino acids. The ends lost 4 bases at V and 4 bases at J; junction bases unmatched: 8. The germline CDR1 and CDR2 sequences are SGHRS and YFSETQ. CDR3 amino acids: CASSPTGGGGETQYF. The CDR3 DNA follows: TGCGCCAGCAGCCCGACTGGCGGGGGGGGAGAGACCCAGTACTTC.

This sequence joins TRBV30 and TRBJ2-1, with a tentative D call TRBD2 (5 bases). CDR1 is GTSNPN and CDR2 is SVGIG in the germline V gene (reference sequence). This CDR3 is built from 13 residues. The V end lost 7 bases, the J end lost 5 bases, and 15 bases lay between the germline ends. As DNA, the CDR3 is TGTGCCTTCAGGAGGAGGTCCAACAATGAGCAGTTCTTC. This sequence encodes CAFRRRSNNEQFF. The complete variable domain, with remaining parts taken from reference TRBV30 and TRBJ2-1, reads SQTIHQWPATLVQPVGSPLSLECTVEGTSNPNLYWYRQAAGRGLQLLFYSVGIGQISSEVPQNLSASRPQDRQFILSSKKLLLSDSGFYLCAFRRRSNNEQFFGPGTRLTVL.

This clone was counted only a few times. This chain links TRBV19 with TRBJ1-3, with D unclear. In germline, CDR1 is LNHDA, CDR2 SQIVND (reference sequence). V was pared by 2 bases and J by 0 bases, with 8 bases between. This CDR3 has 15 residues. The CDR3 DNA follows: TGTGCCAGTAGTATAAGTGCGAGCTCTGGAAACACCATATATTTT. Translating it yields CASSISASSGNTIYF.

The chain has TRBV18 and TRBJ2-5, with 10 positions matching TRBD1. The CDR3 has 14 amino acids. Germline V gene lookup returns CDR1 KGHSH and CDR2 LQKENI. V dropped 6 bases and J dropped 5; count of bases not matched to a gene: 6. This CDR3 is CASSDRGRGETQYF. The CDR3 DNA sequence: TGTGCCAGCTCCGACAGGGGGCGCGGGGAGACCCAGTACTTC.

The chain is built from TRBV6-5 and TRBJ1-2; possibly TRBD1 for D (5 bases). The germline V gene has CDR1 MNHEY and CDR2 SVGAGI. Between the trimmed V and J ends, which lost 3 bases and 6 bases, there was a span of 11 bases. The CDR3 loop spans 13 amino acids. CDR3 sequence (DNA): TGTGCCAGCAGTTATTTGCAGGGACATGGCTACACCTTC. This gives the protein CASSYLQGHGYTF.

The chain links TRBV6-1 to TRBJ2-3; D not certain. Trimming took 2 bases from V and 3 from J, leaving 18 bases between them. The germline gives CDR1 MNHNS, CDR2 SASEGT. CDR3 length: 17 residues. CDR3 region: CASSERGGVGRTDTQYF. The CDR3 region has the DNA TGTGCCAGCAGTGAAAGAGGTGGCGTAGGTAGGACAGATACGCAGTATTTT.

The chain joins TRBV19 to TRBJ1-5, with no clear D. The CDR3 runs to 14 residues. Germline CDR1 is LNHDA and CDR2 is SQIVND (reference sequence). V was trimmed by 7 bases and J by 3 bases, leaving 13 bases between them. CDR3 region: CASKPTRVNQPQHF. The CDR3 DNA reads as TGTGCCAGTAAGCCTACAAGGGTCAATCAGCCCCAGCATTTT.

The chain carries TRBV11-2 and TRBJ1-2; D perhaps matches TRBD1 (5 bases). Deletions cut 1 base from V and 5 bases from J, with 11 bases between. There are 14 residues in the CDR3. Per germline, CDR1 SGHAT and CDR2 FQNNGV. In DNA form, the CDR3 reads TGTGCCAGCAGCTTAGGACAGCTGATGTATGGCTACACCTTC. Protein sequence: CASSLGQLMYGYTF.

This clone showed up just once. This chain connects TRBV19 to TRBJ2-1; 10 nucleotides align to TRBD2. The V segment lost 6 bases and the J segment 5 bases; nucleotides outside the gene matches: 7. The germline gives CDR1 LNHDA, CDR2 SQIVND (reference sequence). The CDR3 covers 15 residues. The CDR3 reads CASRLLAGVNNEQFF. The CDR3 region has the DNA TGTGCCAGTAGGCTTCTAGCGGGGGTTAACAATGAGCAGTTCTTC.

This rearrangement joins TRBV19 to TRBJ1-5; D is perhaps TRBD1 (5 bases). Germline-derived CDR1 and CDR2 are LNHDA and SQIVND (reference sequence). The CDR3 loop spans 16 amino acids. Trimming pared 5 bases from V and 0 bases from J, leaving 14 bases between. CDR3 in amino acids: CASSSAGGNSNQPQHF. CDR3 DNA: TGTGCCAGTAGTTCGGCTGGGGGGAATAGCAATCAGCCCCAGCATTTT.

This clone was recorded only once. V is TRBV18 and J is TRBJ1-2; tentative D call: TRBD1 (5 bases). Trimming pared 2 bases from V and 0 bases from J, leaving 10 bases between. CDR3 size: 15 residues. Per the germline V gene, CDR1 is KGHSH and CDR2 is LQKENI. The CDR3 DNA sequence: TGTGCCAGCTCACCAATTAGGACACCTAACTATGGCTACACCTTC. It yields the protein CASSPIRTPNYGYTF.

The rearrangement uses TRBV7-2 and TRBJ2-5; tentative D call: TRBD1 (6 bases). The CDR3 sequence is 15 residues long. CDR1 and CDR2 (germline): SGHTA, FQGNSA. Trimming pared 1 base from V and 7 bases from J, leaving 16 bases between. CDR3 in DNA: TGTGCCAGCAGCTTAGTTGGACAGCGCAGGGGGACCCAGTACTTC. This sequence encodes CASSLVGQRRGTQYF.

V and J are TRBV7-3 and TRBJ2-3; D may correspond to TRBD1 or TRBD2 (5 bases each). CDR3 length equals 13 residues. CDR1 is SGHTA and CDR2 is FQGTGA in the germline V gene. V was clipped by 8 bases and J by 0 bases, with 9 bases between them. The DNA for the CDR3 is TGTGCCAGCTCCGAGGGGAGCACAGATACGCAGTATTTT. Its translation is CASSEGSTDTQYF. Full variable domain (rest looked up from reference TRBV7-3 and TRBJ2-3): GAGVSQTPSNKVTEKGKYVELRCDPISGHTALYWYRQSLGQGPEFLIYFQGTGAADDSGLPNDRFFAVRPEGSVSTLKIQRTERGDSAVYLCASSEGSTDTQYFGPGTRLTVL.

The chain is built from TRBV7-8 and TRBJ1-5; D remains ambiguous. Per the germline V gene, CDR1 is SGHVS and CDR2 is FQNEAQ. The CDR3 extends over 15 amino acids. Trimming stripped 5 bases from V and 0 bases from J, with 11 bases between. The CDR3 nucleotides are TGTGCCAGCAGCCCGGCAGAATATAGCAATCAGCCCCAGCATTTT. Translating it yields CASSPAEYSNQPQHF.

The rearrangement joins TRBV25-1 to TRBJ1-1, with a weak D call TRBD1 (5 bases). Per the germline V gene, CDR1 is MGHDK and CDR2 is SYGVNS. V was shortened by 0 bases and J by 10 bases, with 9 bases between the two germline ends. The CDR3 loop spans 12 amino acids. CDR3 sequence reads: CASSEYGGGAFF. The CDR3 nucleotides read TGTGCCAGCAGTGAATATGGGGGAGGAGCTTTCTTT.

DNA for the CDR3: TGTGCCAGTTGTCCGGGACAGTATCAGCCCCAGCATTTT. It translates to CASCPGQYQPQHF. This chain uses TRBV19 with TRBJ1-5; the match to TRBD1 covers 7 bases. With V trimmed by 8 bases and J by 5 bases, 6 bases remained unmatched. Germline values: CDR1 LNHDA, CDR2 SQIVND (reference sequence). The CDR3 extends over 13 amino acids.

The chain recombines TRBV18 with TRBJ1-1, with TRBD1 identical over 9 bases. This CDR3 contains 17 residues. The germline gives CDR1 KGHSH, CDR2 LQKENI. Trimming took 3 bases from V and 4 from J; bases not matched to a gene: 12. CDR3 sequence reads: CASSPRSGTGWVTEAFF. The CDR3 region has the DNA TGTGCCAGCTCACCGCGCTCCGGGACAGGGTGGGTCACTGAAGCTTTCTTT. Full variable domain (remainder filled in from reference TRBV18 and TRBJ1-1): NAGVMQNPRHLVRRRGQEARLRCSPMKGHSHVYWYRQLPEEGLKFMVYLQKENIIDESGMPKERFSAEFPKEGPSILRIQQVVRGDSAAYFCASSPRSGTGWVTEAFFGQGTRLTVV.

The CDR3 region has the DNA TGTGCCAGCAGCTTATTAGGTACCGGGGAGCTGTTTTTT. Its translation is CASSLLGTGELFF. The V gene is TRBV11-1, the J gene TRBJ2-2; unclear D gene. Germline CDR1 SGHAT, CDR2 FQDESV (reference sequence). The length of the CDR3 is 13 residues. Trimming took off 2 bases at V and 5 bases at J, with 6 bases between the two ends.

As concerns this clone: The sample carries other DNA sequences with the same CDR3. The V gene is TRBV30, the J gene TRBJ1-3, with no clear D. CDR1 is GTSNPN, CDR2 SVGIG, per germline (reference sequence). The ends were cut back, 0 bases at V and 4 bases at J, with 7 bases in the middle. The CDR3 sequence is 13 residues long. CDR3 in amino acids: CAWSVNGGNTIYF. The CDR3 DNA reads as TGTGCCTGGAGTGTAAACGGAGGAAACACCATATATTTT. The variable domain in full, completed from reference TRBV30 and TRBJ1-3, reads SQTIHQWPATLVQPVGSPLSLECTVEGTSNPNLYWYRQAAGRGLQLLFYSVGIGQISSEVPQNLSASRPQDRQFILSSKKLLLSDSGFYLCAWSVNGGNTIYFGEGSWLTVV.

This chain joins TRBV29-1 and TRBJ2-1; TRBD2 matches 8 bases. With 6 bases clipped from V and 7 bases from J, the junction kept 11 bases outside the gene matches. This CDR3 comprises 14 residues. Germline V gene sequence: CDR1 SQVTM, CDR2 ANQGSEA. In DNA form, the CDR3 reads TGCAGCGTGAGCCCCGGGACTAGGACGAATGAGCAGTTCTTC. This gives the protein CSVSPGTRTNEQFF.

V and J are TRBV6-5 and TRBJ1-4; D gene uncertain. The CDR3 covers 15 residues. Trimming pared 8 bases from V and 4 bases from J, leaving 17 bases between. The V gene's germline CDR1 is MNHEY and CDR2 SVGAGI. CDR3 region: CASCPQWGVNEKLFF. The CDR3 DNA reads TGTGCCAGCTGCCCACAGTGGGGTGTTAATGAAAAACTGTTTTTT.

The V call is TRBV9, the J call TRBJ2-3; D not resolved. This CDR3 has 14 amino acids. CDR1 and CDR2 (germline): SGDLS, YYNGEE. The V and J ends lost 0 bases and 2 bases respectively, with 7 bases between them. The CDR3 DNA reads TGTGCCAGCAGCGTAGATGGGTTCACAGATACGCAGTATTTT. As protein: CASSVDGFTDTQYF.

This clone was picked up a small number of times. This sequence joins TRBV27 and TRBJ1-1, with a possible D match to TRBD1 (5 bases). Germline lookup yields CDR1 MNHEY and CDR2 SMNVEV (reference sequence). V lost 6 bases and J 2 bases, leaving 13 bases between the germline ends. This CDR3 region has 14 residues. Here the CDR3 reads CASSLTVINTEAFF. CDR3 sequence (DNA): TGTGCCAGCAGCCTGACAGTAATCAACACTGAAGCTTTCTTT.

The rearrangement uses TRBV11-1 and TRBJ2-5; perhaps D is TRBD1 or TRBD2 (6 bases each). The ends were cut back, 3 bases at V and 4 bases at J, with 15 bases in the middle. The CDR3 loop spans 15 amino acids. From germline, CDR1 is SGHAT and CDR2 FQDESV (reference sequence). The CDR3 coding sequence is TGTGCCAGCAGCTTGGACCAAGGGGGGCGAGAGACCCAGTACTTC. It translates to CASSLDQGGRETQYF.

In nucleotides, the CDR3 is TGTGCCAGCAGACTTACTAGCGGGGGGTACAATGAGCAGTTCTTC. Translating gives CASRLTSGGYNEQFF. The chain links TRBV6-5 to TRBJ2-1, with 12 bases fitting TRBD2. The CDR3 loop spans 15 amino acids. J gave up 4 bases and V 6 bases, and 4 bases lay outside the gene matches. CDR1 and CDR2 from the germline V gene are MNHEY and SVGAGI.

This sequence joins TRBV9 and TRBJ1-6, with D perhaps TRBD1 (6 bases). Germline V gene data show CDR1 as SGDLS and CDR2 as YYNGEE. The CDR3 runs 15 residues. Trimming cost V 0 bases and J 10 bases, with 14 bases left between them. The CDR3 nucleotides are TGTGCCAGCAGCGTAGACGGGGGGCGCGGGTCACCCCTCCACTTT. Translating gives CASSVDGGRGSPLHF.

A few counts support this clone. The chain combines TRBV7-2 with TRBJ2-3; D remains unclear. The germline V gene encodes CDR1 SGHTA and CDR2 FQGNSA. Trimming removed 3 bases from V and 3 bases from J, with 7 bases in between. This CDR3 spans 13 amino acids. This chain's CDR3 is CASSFMGTDTQYF. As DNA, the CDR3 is TGTGCCAGCAGCTTTATGGGTACAGATACGCAGTATTTT.